This T cell receptor (beta chain) was sequenced during a study of blood T cell repertoires in COVID-19. Sequencing was performed with immunoSEQ multiplex PCR; in TCRdb, only in-frame clones are kept and a portion is missing. This sample carries about 310,000 clones, around 90% of them seen once, and the ten largest clones take 2.5% to 3%. CDR3 length: 16 residues. CDR1 and CDR2 (germline): SGHRS, YFSETQ. Trimming took 4 bases from V and 2 from J; bases not matched to a gene: 6. The sequencing sample was made of peripheral blood. The gene calls are TRBV5-1 and TRBJ2-2; 9 bases are shared with TRBD1. The clonotype originates from a woman aged 25 to 39 with COVID-19, enrolled during active disease. CDR3 residues: CASSVQTGGNTGELFF. As DNA, the CDR3 is TGCGCCAGCAGCGTTCAGACAGGGGGAAACACCGGGGAGCTGTTTTTT. The complete variable domain, with remaining parts taken from reference TRBV5-1 and TRBJ2-2, reads KAGVTQTPRYLIKTRGQQVTLSCSPISGHRSVSWYQQTPGQGLQFLFEYFSETQRNKGNFPGRFSGRQFSNSRSEMNVSTLELGDSALYLCASSVQTGGNTGELFFGEGSRLTVL.